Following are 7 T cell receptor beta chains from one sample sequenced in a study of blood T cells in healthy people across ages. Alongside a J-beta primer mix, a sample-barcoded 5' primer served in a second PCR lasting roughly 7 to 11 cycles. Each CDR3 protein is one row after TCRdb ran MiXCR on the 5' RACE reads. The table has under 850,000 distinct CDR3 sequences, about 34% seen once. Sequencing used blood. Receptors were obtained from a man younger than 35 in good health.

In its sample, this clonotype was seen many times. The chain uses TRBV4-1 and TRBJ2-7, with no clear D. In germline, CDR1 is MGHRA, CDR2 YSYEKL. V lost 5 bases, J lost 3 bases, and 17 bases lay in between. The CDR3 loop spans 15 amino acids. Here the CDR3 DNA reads TGCGCCAGCAGCAAGCCGGGCGTCGAGAACTACGAGCAGTACTTC. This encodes CASSKPGVENYEQYF.

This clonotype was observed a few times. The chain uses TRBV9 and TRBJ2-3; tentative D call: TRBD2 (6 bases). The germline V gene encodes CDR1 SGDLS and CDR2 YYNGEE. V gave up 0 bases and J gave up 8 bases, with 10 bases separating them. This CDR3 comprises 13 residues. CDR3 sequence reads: CASSVAGGVTQYF. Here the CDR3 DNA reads TGTGCCAGCAGCGTAGCTGGAGGGGTTACGCAGTATTTT.

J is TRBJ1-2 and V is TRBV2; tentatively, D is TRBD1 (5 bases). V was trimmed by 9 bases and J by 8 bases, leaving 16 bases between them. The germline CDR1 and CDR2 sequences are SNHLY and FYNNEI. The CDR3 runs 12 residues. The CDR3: CASLRGTGGYTF. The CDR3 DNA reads TGTGCCAGTTTGAGAGGGACTGGAGGCTACACCTTC.

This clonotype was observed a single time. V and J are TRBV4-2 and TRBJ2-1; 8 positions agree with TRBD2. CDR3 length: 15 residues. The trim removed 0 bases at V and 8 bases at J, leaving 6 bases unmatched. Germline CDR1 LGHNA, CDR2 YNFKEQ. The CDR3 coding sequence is TGTGCCAGCAGCCAAGAACCGGGAGGGCCTTATGAGCAGTTCTTC. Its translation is CASSQEPGGPYEQFF.

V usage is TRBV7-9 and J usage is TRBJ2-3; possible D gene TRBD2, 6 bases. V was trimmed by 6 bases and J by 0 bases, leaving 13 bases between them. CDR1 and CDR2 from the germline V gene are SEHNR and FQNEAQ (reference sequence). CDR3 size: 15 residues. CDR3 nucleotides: TGTGCCAGCAGATTCCCCGGGACTAGCACAGATACGCAGTATTTT. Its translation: CASRFPGTSTDTQYF.

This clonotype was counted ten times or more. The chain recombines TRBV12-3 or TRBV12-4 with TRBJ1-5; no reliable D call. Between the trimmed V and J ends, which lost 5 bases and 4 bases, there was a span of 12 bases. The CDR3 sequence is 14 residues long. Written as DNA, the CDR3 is TGTGCCAGCAGTCCCGACACCGGAAATCAGCCCCAGCATTTT. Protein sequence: CASSPDTGNQPQHF.

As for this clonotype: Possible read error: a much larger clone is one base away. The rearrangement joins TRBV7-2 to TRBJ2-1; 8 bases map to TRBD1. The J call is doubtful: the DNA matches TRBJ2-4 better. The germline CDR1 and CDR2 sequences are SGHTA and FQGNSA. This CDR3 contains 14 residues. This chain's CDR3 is CASSDRTGQNIQYF. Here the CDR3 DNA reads TGTGCCAGCAGCGACAGGACAGGGCAAAACATTCAGTACTTC.